The 19 T cell receptor beta chains below were found in one sample sequenced in a study of CD8+CD57+ T cells in acquired aplastic anemia. Previously, flow cytometry had revealed CD8+CD57+ cell expansion in the patients chosen for sequencing. Using genomic DNA as the template, TCR beta VDJ and CDR3 profiling was carried out. TCRdb recomputed calls from the reads with MiXCR, one row per CDR3 protein. The sample includes about 150,000 distinct CDR3 sequences, about 54% seen only once; the top ten take roughly 12%. Sequenced sample: sorted CD4+, CD8+, or CD8+CD57+ T cells (not recorded which) from PBMCs. These receptors all come from a human donor with aplastic anemia.

The sample holds many counts of this clonotype. The chain couples TRBV6-1 to TRBJ2-7; TRBD2 agrees at 8 bases. Germline V lookup: CDR1 MNHNS, CDR2 SASEGT. Trimming removed 6 bases from V and 0 bases from J; junction bases left unmatched: 7. The length of the CDR3 is 15 residues. The CDR3 reads CASSPEAGGSYEQYF. CDR3 in DNA: TGTGCCAGCAGCCCGGAGGCGGGGGGCTCCTACGAGCAGTACTTC.

This clonotype was seen only a few times. V is TRBV25-1 and J is TRBJ2-5; 10 bases are a match to TRBD2. CDR3 length equals 17 residues. The germline V gene has CDR1 MGHDK and CDR2 SYGVNS. V shed 3 bases and J 4 bases; nucleotides not matched to a gene: 11. CDR3 sequence (DNA): TGTGCCAGCAGTGATTCAGGAGCGGGAGGGCCCCGAGAGACCCAGTACTTC. Protein: CASSDSGAGGPRETQYF.

This clonotype has a count of ten or more. CDR3 nucleotides: TGCAGTGCTAGAGACTGGGACAGTAGCAATCAGCCCCAGCATTTT. This translates into CSARDWDSSNQPQHF. The chain carries TRBV20-1 and TRBJ1-5, with 7 bases that match TRBD1. Per germline, CDR1 DFQATT and CDR2 SNEGSKA (reference sequence). There are 15 residues in the CDR3. V lost 0 bases and J lost 0; bases outside the gene matches: 2.

This clonotype was seen a handful of times. This chain uses TRBV25-1 with TRBJ1-2; 7 bases agree with TRBD1. The V and J ends lost 5 bases and 4 bases, in that order; junction bases with no gene match: 10. CDR3 length equals 15 residues. Germline V CDR1 and CDR2: MGHDK, SYGVNS. In DNA form, the CDR3 reads TGTGCCAGCAGTCCCCGACAGGGACTACTCTATGGCTACACCTTC. Protein: CASSPRQGLLYGYTF.

A few counts support this clonotype. The gene calls are TRBV24-1 and TRBJ1-1; D not resolved. Germline loops: CDR1 KGHDR, CDR2 SFDVKD. This CDR3 has 13 residues. V was shortened by 2 bases and J by 2 bases, with 5 bases between the two germline ends. CDR3 residues: CATSDSINTEAFF. DNA of the CDR3: TGTGCCACCAGTGATTCAATTAACACTGAAGCTTTCTTT.

The sample holds many counts of this clonotype. The V gene is TRBV9, the J gene TRBJ2-1; TRBD1 matches 8 bases. CDR1 is SGDLS, CDR2 YYNGEE, per germline. V lost 4 bases to trimming and J lost 5 bases; unmatched junction nucleotides: 8. The CDR3 sequence is 15 residues long. In DNA, the CDR3 is TGTGCCAGCAGCTCCGGACAGGGACAGCACAATGAGCAGTTCTTC. Translated: CASSSGQGQHNEQFF.

This chain uses TRBV24-1 with TRBJ2-3; D is undetermined. Per the germline V gene, CDR1 is KGHDR and CDR2 is SFDVKD. The ends were cut back, 3 bases at V and 4 bases at J, with 7 bases in the middle. CDR3 length: 13 amino acids. As DNA, the CDR3 is TGTGCCACCAGTGATCCTGTAGCAGATACGCAGTATTTT. Translating gives CATSDPVADTQYF.

In its sample, this clonotype was seen many times. The rearrangement uses TRBV20-1 and TRBJ2-7; 9 bases agree with TRBD1. V was clipped by 0 bases and J by 5 bases; unmatched bases: 2. The CDR3 totals 13 residues. CDR1 and CDR2 from the germline V gene are DFQATT and SNEGSKA (reference sequence). CDR3 in amino acids: CSARETGGDEQYF. CDR3 DNA: TGCAGTGCTAGAGAAACAGGGGGCGACGAGCAGTACTTC.

The chain employs TRBV29-1 and TRBJ2-7; a weak D match, TRBD2 (6 bases). Germline loops: CDR1 SQVTM, CDR2 ANQGSEA. This CDR3 comprises 15 residues. Trimming took 7 bases from V and 5 from J, leaving 24 bases between them. Here the CDR3 DNA reads TGCAGCGCATGTGGCGGGGCAGCCGTGGGGAACGAGCAGTACTTC. This sequence encodes CSACGGAAVGNEQYF.

The chain couples TRBV6-1 to TRBJ2-7; the D is unclear. The CDR3 is 12 amino acids. V dropped 6 bases and J dropped 2 bases, with 8 bases sitting between them. From germline, CDR1 is MNHNS and CDR2 SASEGT. The CDR3 loop reads CASRNGPYEQYF. For the CDR3, the DNA is TGTGCCAGCAGAAACGGTCCCTACGAGCAGTACTTC.

This clonotype was counted only a few times. The rearrangement links TRBV19 to TRBJ1-1; possibly TRBD1 for D (6 bases). Germline loops: CDR1 LNHDA, CDR2 SQIVND (reference sequence). This CDR3 is 13 amino acids long. V was shortened by 3 bases and J by 6 bases, with 11 bases between the two germline ends. CDR3 nucleotides: TGTGCCAGTAGTATTCAGGGGAGCGCTGAAGCTTTCTTT. Translating it yields CASSIQGSAEAFF.

This clonotype has a count of ten or more. DNA for the CDR3: TGTGCCAGCAGCTTCCGAGGACAGGGGAGGACTGAAGCTTTCTTT. Its protein product is CASSFRGQGRTEAFF. V is TRBV7-9 and J is TRBJ1-1; 9 bases are shared with TRBD1. Per germline, CDR1 SEHNR and CDR2 FQNEAQ (reference sequence). V shed 3 bases, J shed 5 bases, and the junction held 7 bases outside the gene matches. The CDR3 loop spans 15 amino acids.

As concerns this clonotype: This may be a read error: a much more frequent sequence differs by one nucleotide. This chain joins TRBV5-1 and TRBJ2-1, with D tentatively TRBD1 (6 bases). The CDR3 has 17 residues. Germline V gene sequence: CDR1 SGHRS, CDR2 YFSETQ. CDR3 sequence (DNA): TGCGCCAGCAGCCCAATCCCTGACAGGTTGCCCTACAATGAGCAGGTCTTC. It is translated as CASSPIPDRLPYNEQVF.

The chain employs TRBV20-1 and TRBJ2-7; unclear D gene. The ends were cut back, 1 base at V and 7 bases at J, with 8 bases in the middle. Germline loops: CDR1 DFQATT, CDR2 SNEGSKA (reference sequence). The CDR3 covers 11 residues. CDR3: CSARGWLEQYF. CDR3 sequence (DNA): TGCAGTGCTAGAGGCTGGCTAGAGCAGTACTTC.

V is TRBV10-3 and J is TRBJ2-1; 10 bases fit TRBD2. The ends lost 5 bases at V and 10 bases at J; junction bases unmatched: 5. From germline, CDR1 is ENHRY and CDR2 SYGVKD. The CDR3 is 13 residues long. The CDR3 spells CAISSGGAKEQFF. The CDR3 nucleotides read TGTGCCATCAGTAGCGGGGGGGCTAAAGAGCAGTTCTTC.

This chain connects TRBV24-1 to TRBJ1-1; a possible D gene is TRBD1 (5 bases). Trimming cost V 4 bases and J 7 bases, with 9 bases left between them. Germline CDR1 and CDR2: KGHDR and SFDVKD. The CDR3 runs to 12 residues. CDR3 region: CATSEPGFEAFF. CDR3 sequence (DNA): TGTGCCACCAGTGAGCCAGGGTTTGAAGCTTTCTTT.

The V and J genes are TRBV20-1 and TRBJ1-1; TRBD1 aligns across 8 bases. The CDR3 runs 15 residues. Trimming removed 3 bases from V and 5 bases from J; junction bases left unmatched: 11. Germline V CDR1 and CDR2: DFQATT, SNEGSKA (reference sequence). CDR3 amino acids: CSAREPGQGRTEAFF. The CDR3 DNA sequence: TGCAGTGCTAGGGAACCCGGACAGGGAAGAACTGAAGCTTTCTTT.

CDR3 residues: CASSLGPQTEAFF. The CDR3 DNA reads TGTGCCAGCAGCTTGGGACCTCAGACTGAAGCTTTCTTT. The chain couples TRBV4-2 to TRBJ1-1, with D perhaps matching TRBD1 (5 bases). CDR1 is LGHNA, CDR2 YNFKEQ, per germline. The CDR3 length is 13 residues. The V end lost 5 bases, the J end lost 5 bases, and 12 bases lay between the germline ends.

This clonotype was detected ten times or more. The rearrangement joins TRBV2 to TRBJ2-1, with 11 bases fitting TRBD2. Per the germline V gene, CDR1 is SNHLY and CDR2 is FYNNEI. The CDR3 covers 14 residues. V trimming: 4 bases; J trimming: 7 bases; junction bases outside the gene matches: 3. In DNA, the CDR3 is TGTGCCAGCAGTGGTCCTAGCGGGGGGAATGAGCAGTTCTTC. Protein sequence: CASSGPSGGNEQFF.